A single sample is the source of the 29 T cell receptor beta chains below, sequenced in a study of blood T cell repertoires in COVID-19. Using immunoSEQ multiplex PCR, the repertoire was profiled, and TCRdb retains in-frame clones only, with some absent. Here the sample spans about 160,000 clones, under 80% being singletons. Sequenced: peripheral blood. The receptors come from a man aged 70-80 years with acute or convalescent COVID-19.

The chain links TRBV5-4 to TRBJ2-2, with 11 bases matching TRBD2. V was clipped by 4 bases and J by 0 bases; unmatched bases: 2. CDR3 length: 16 amino acids. Germline values: CDR1 SGHNT, CDR2 YYREEE (reference sequence). CDR3 in DNA: TGTGCCAGCAGCCCGGGACTAGCGGCGAACACCGGGGAGCTGTTTTTT. Its translation is CASSPGLAANTGELFF. The variable domain in full, with the rest retrieved from reference TRBV5-4 and TRBJ2-2, is ETGVTQSPTHLIKTRGQQVTLRCSSQSGHNTVSWYQQALGQGPQFIFQYYREEENGRGNFPPRFSGLQFPNYSSELNVNALELDDSALYLCASSPGLAANTGELFFGEGSRLTVL.

V and J are TRBV13 and TRBJ1-2; tentatively, D is TRBD1 (6 bases). In germline, CDR1 is PRHDT, CDR2 FYEKMQ (reference sequence). Trimming took off 3 bases at V and 6 bases at J, with 14 bases between the two ends. The CDR3 sequence is 14 residues long. The CDR3 sequence is CASSLKPGTNGYTF. For the CDR3, the DNA is TGTGCCAGCAGCTTGAAACCCGGGACAAATGGCTACACCTTC.

V usage is TRBV30 and J usage is TRBJ2-3, with 9 bases identical to TRBD2. CDR1 is GTSNPN, CDR2 SVGIG, per germline (reference sequence). V gave up 5 bases and J gave up 6 bases; unmatched junction bases: 6. The CDR3 totals 13 residues. CDR3 protein: CAWASGTSDTQYF. The CDR3 region has the DNA TGTGCCTGGGCTAGCGGGACGTCGGATACGCAGTATTTT. The entire variable domain, with the rest obtained from reference TRBV30 and TRBJ2-3, is as follows: SQTIHQWPATLVQPVGSPLSLECTVEGTSNPNLYWYRQAAGRGLQLLFYSVGIGQISSEVPQNLSASRPQDRQFILSSKKLLLSDSGFYLCAWASGTSDTQYFGPGTRLTVL.

The chain carries TRBV5-6 and TRBJ2-1; TRBD2 matches at 13 bases. Germline-derived CDR1 and CDR2 are SGHDT and YYEEEE. The CDR3 totals 19 residues. V dropped 0 bases and J dropped 0; count of bases not matched to a gene: 6. CDR3 region: CASSLEGLAGFSSYNEQFF. DNA of the CDR3: TGTGCCAGCAGCTTGGAGGGACTAGCGGGATTTAGCTCCTACAATGAGCAGTTCTTC.

The chain carries TRBV10-2 and TRBJ2-5, with 8 bases matching TRBD2. The CDR3 loop spans 16 amino acids. Trimming cost V 0 bases and J 1 base; bases outside gene matches: 4. Germline lookup yields CDR1 WSHSY and CDR2 SAAADI. The CDR3 region has the DNA TGCGCCAGCAGTGAGTCAAGCGGGAGTACCCAAGAGACCCAGTACTTC. The encoded protein is CASSESSGSTQETQYF.

The gene calls are TRBV25-1 and TRBJ2-7; D may be TRBD2 (6 bases). This CDR3 is 17 amino acids long. Trimming cost V 4 bases and J 2 bases, with 21 bases left between them. The V gene's germline CDR1 is MGHDK and CDR2 SYGVNS. The CDR3 nucleotides read TGTGCCAGCAGTGCCCCCCGGAGGGAAGCGGACCCCTACGAGCAGTACTTC. Translating it yields CASSAPRREADPYEQYF.

In this sample, this clone turned up once. The junction shows a germline mismatch at one end, possibly a read error. The chain links TRBV6-5 to TRBJ2-5, with 11 bases that match TRBD1. This CDR3 is 15 amino acids long. Germline loops: CDR1 MNHEY, CDR2 SVGAGI. CDR3 protein: CTSSPPGQGAETQYF. For the CDR3, the DNA is TGTACCAGCAGTCCCCCAGGACAGGGGGCAGAGACCCAGTACTTC.

In nucleotides, the CDR3 is TGTGCCAGCTCACCGGGACAGAAGAACACTGAAGCTTTCTTT. Encoded protein: CASSPGQKNTEAFF. The chain employs TRBV18 and TRBJ1-1, with 7 bases matching TRBD1. V dropped 3 bases and J dropped 1; count of bases not matched to a gene: 2. There are 14 residues in the CDR3. CDR1 is KGHSH and CDR2 is LQKENI in the germline V gene.

V and J are TRBV5-5 and TRBJ2-7, with TRBD2 matching over 10 bases. Germline assignment: CDR1 SGHKS and CDR2 YYEKEE (reference sequence). V dropped 0 bases and J dropped 2; count of bases not matched to a gene: 17. The CDR3 is 20 amino acids. CDR3 loop: CASSLAWIGTSAVGTYEQYF. The DNA of the CDR3 is TGTGCCAGCAGCTTGGCCTGGATTGGGACTAGCGCTGTGGGAACCTACGAGCAGTACTTC.

This clone has only a few counts. The chain carries TRBV7-2 and TRBJ1-5; 11 bases map to TRBD1. Germline CDR1 reads SGHTA; CDR2 reads FQGNSA. The junction had 6 bases not matched to a gene; V was cut back by 4 bases and J by 13 bases. There are 13 residues in the CDR3. The CDR3 coding sequence is TGTGCCAGCAGCTGGGACAGGGGGGTGACGCAGCATTTT. Its translation: CASSWDRGVTQHF.

A single count supports this clone. The chain links TRBV28 to TRBJ2-7; 9 bases align to TRBD1. Per the germline V gene, CDR1 is MDHEN and CDR2 is SYDVKM. With 8 bases clipped from V and 5 bases from J, the junction kept 4 bases outside the gene matches. This CDR3 contains 12 residues. Written as DNA, the CDR3 is TGTGCCAGCCTCGGACAGGGGAACGAGCAGTACTTC. Translated, it gives CASLGQGNEQYF. Combining the CDR3 with reference TRBV28 and TRBJ2-7 gives the whole variable domain DVKVTQSSRYLVKRTGEKVFLECVQDMDHENMFWYRQDPGLGLRLIYFSYDVKMKEKGDIPEGYSVSREKKERFSLILESASTNQTSMYLCASLGQGNEQYFGPGTRLTVT.

This chain uses TRBV11-3 with TRBJ2-7, with 7 bases aligning to TRBD1. Trimming at V came to 2 bases and at J to 1 base, leaving 2 bases not matched to a gene. CDR1 and CDR2 (germline): SGHNT, YENEEA. The CDR3 runs 14 residues. The CDR3 DNA reads TGTGCCAGCAGCTTAACGGGACAGTCCTACGAGCAGTACTTC. It encodes CASSLTGQSYEQYF. Filled out from reference TRBV11-3 and TRBJ2-7, the complete variable domain reads EAGVVQSPRYKIIEKKQPVAFWCNPISGHNTLYWYLQNLGQGPELLIRYENEEAVDDSQLPKDRFSAERLKGVDSTLKIQPAELGDSAVYLCASSLTGQSYEQYFGPGTRLTVT.

This rearrangement joins TRBV5-4 to TRBJ1-5; 7 bases are a match to TRBD1. The CDR3 covers 14 residues. From germline, CDR1 is SGHNT and CDR2 YYREEE (reference sequence). Unmatched junction bases numbered 7, after V lost 4 bases and J lost 6 bases. CDR3 protein: CASSAQGLGQPQHF. The CDR3 DNA follows: TGTGCCAGCAGCGCACAGGGGTTGGGTCAGCCCCAGCATTTT.

This chain links TRBV5-1 with TRBJ1-3, with a weak D call TRBD1 (6 bases). Germline CDR1 reads SGHRS; CDR2 reads YFSETQ. The CDR3 has 15 residues. The V and J ends lost 0 bases and 5 bases respectively, with 12 bases between them. In DNA, the CDR3 is TGCGCCAGCAGCTTGGCCGGGGACAAGAGAAACACCATATATTTT. Amino acids: CASSLAGDKRNTIYF.

V is TRBV18 and J is TRBJ2-5, with TRBD1 as a possible D gene (6 bases). The CDR3 sequence is 15 residues long. Germline V CDR1 and CDR2: KGHSH, LQKENI. Trimming took 4 bases from V and 2 from J, leaving 14 bases between them. CDR3 DNA: TGTGCCAGCTCACGATTCTTACAGGGTCAAGAGACCCAGTACTTC. Translating it yields CASSRFLQGQETQYF.

The V call is TRBV28, the J call TRBJ1-1; weak D call: TRBD1 (5 bases). Germline V lookup: CDR1 MDHEN, CDR2 SYDVKM. The CDR3 length is 18 residues. V gave up 3 bases and J gave up 1 base, with 21 bases separating them. CDR3 in amino acids: CASSFKSWGRAKNTEAFF. The CDR3 coding sequence is TGTGCCAGCAGTTTTAAGTCTTGGGGCAGGGCTAAGAACACTGAAGCTTTCTTT.

This chain links TRBV13 with TRBJ2-5; TRBD2 agrees at 13 bases. The CDR3 is 17 residues long. J gave up 4 bases and V 2 bases, and 7 bases lay outside the gene matches. The V gene's germline CDR1 is PRHDT and CDR2 FYEKMQ (reference sequence). The CDR3 sequence is CASSLRGLAGPGETQYF. In nucleotides, the CDR3 is TGTGCCAGCAGCTTAAGGGGACTAGCGGGACCTGGAGAGACCCAGTACTTC.

CDR3 loop: CASRLATGDPTEAFF. CDR3 bases: TGTGCAAGTCGCTTAGCTACAGGGGACCCCACTGAAGCTTTCTTT. The rearrangement joins TRBV12-2 to TRBJ1-1; the table's D call, TRBD1, has no DNA check behind it. TRBV12-2 is designated a pseudogene. The CDR3 runs to 15 residues.

V gene TRBV19 combines with J gene TRBJ2-2, with 7 bases matching TRBD2. CDR1 and CDR2 from the germline V gene are LNHDA and SQIVND (reference sequence). V lost 1 base and J lost 3; bases outside the gene matches: 2. The CDR3 has 15 residues. The CDR3 nucleotides read TGTGCCAGTAGTATAGCAGGGAGGGACACCGGGGAGCTGTTTTTT. Translation: CASSIAGRDTGELFF.

The gene calls are TRBV6-1 and TRBJ1-2; the match to TRBD1 covers 7 bases. This CDR3 contains 14 residues. V dropped 0 bases and J dropped 4; count of bases not matched to a gene: 2. Germline V gene data show CDR1 as MNHNS and CDR2 as SASEGT. CDR3 coding DNA: TGTGCCAGCAGTGAAGCGAGGGGGCGCTATGGCTACACCTTC. Translated, it gives CASSEARGRYGYTF.

The CDR3 is CASRRETQYF. CDR3 bases: TGTGCCAGCCGGAGAGAGACCCAGTACTTC. V usage is TRBV28 and J usage is TRBJ2-5; no clear D. There are 10 residues in the CDR3. Germline assignment: CDR1 MDHEN and CDR2 SYDVKM. Trimming left V 8 bases short and J 4 bases short, with 5 bases between.

The CDR3 loop reads CASGFHTDTQYF. In DNA form, the CDR3 reads TGTGCTAGTGGTTTTCACACGGATACGCAGTATTTT. The chain uses TRBV12-5 and TRBJ2-3, with unresolved D. In germline, CDR1 is LGHNT, CDR2 FRNRAP. Trimming took off 3 bases at V and 6 bases at J, with 7 bases between the two ends. The CDR3 covers 12 residues.

This clone was picked up one time. The chain links TRBV15 to TRBJ1-5; no firm D call. The CDR3 length is 15 residues. Germline CDR1 LNHNV, CDR2 YYDKDF (reference sequence). The V end lost 8 bases, the J end lost 4 bases, and 18 bases lay between the germline ends. DNA for the CDR3: TGTGCCACCCAGGACGGGAAGCTCGGGAATCAGCCCCAGCATTTT. It is translated as CATQDGKLGNQPQHF.

The J gene is TRBJ1-3, the V gene TRBV7-8; perhaps TRBD1 as D (5 bases). This CDR3 has 15 amino acids. The V end lost 5 bases, the J end lost 4 bases, and 15 bases lay between the germline ends. CDR1 and CDR2 (germline): SGHVS, FQNEAQ. CDR3 sequence: CASSPQVLGGNTIYF. CDR3 nucleotides: TGTGCCAGCAGCCCACAGGTATTAGGCGGAAACACCATATATTTT.

The CDR3 reads CASSLQGAYSEAFF. CDR3 DNA sequence: TGTGCCAGCAGTTTACAGGGGGCTTACTCTGAAGCTTTCTTT. This chain uses TRBV27 with TRBJ1-1, with TRBD1 matching 8 bases. Germline V gene sequence: CDR1 MNHEY, CDR2 SMNVEV (reference sequence). The CDR3 has 14 residues. V gave up 2 bases and J gave up 6 bases; unmatched junction bases: 5.

CDR3 in amino acids: CATSLQVHYEQYF. CDR3 DNA: TGTGCCACCAGTCTACAGGTCCACTACGAGCAGTACTTC. The gene calls are TRBV15 and TRBJ2-7; the D gene is possibly TRBD1 (5 bases). The germline V gene has CDR1 LNHNV and CDR2 YYDKDF (reference sequence). V was clipped by 6 bases and J by 3 bases, with 12 bases between them. There are 13 residues in the CDR3.

V and J are TRBV7-6 and TRBJ2-5, with a tentative D call TRBD1 (5 bases). CDR1 is SGHVS, CDR2 FNYEAQ, per germline. The V and J ends lost 2 bases and 4 bases respectively, with 20 bases between them. The CDR3 runs 17 residues. CDR3 amino acids: CASSLRAPGQGTETQYF. In DNA, the CDR3 is TGTGCCAGCAGCTTACGGGCCCCCGGCCAGGGCACAGAGACCCAGTACTTC.

The rearrangement joins TRBV6-5 to TRBJ2-2; 8 nucleotides align to TRBD2. The CDR3 consists of 15 residues. CDR1 is MNHEY and CDR2 is SVGAGI in the germline V gene. Germline trimming cut 8 bases from V and 1 base from J; bases unmatched to any gene: 6. CDR3 nucleotides: TGTGCCAGCCGGGGGGGGGCAAGGAACACCGGGGAGCTGTTTTTT. Its protein is CASRGGARNTGELFF.

The CDR3 is CAWSVGTSGRMIEQFF. In DNA form, the CDR3 reads TGTGCCTGGAGTGTGGGCACTAGCGGGAGAATGATTGAGCAGTTCTTC. The chain joins TRBV30 to TRBJ2-1; 11 bases match TRBD2. The germline gives CDR1 GTSNPN, CDR2 SVGIG (reference sequence). This CDR3 region has 16 residues. Trimming took 0 bases from V and 9 from J; bases not matched to a gene: 10.